The rows below give T cell receptor beta chains drawn from one sample of a study of metastatic and nonmetastatic thyroid tumors. TCRdb used MiXCR to call clones anew from the PCR reads. Found here are around 50,000 clones, under 30% of them singletons; the top ten hold less than 20%. The sample comprised blood. Receptor source: a female donor with papillary thyroid cancer or a benign thyroid nodule (not recorded which). Some clones in this sample may be carry-over from other donors' samples. Both conserved end residues are part of each CDR3. A D gene is named only where the DNA matches it firmly. The size entry is marked missing in some rows and otherwise reads once, few, many or a size class.

TRBJ1-2 few TRBD1 TRBV12-3/TRBV12-4 CASSLRTGPRDGYTF TGTGCCAGCAGTCTCCGGACAGGGCCTCGGGATGGCTACACCTTC
TRBJ2-2 . TRBD2 TRBV10-2 CASSERRGSDTGELFF TGCGCCAGCAGTGAAAGGCGCGGGAGTGACACCGGGGAGCTGTTTTTT
TRBJ2-7 few . TRBV7-9 CASSLEGGPSYEQYF TGTGCCAGCAGCTTAGAAGGGGGACCTTCCTACGAGCAGTACTTC
TRBJ1-2 . . TRBV12-3/TRBV12-4 CASAPCQVYGYTF TGTGCCAGCGCTCCGTGTCAGGTCTATGGCTACACCTTC
TRBJ2-1 many TRBD2 TRBV7-7 CASSLGTSGKTEQFF TGTGCCAGCAGCTTAGGTACTAGCGGGAAGACTGAGCAGTTCTTC
TRBJ2-1 . TRBD2 TRBV5-6 CASSYNSGSVYNEQFF TGTGCCAGCAGCTACAATAGCGGGAGCGTATACAATGAGCAGTTCTTC
TRBJ2-1 . . TRBV25-1 CASRNDRGSYNEQFF TGTGCCAGCAGAAATGACAGAGGGTCCTACAATGAGCAGTTCTTC
TRBJ2-2 few . TRBV9 CASSPKRWDTNTGELFF TGTGCCAGCAGCCCCAAAAGGTGGGACACTAACACCGGGGAGCTGTTTTTT
TRBJ2-3 many . TRBV7-9 CASSGDTQYF TGTGCCAGCAGCGGGGATACGCAGTATTTT
TRBJ2-7 . TRBD2 TRBV20-1 CSARGAGLAGFEQYF TGCAGTGCTAGAGGCGCTGGACTAGCGGGGTTCGAGCAGTACTTC
TRBJ2-3 few . TRBV6-4 CASSSAPSGADTQYF TGTGCCAGCAGTTCAGCGCCATCAGGGGCAGATACGCAGTATTTT
TRBJ2-5 medium-sized TRBD2 TRBV6-1 CASSHRDYEETQYF TGTGCCAGCAGTCACCGGGACTACGAAGAGACCCAGTACTTC
TRBJ2-6 . . TRBV9 CASSVAGGGANVLTF TGTGCCAGCAGCGTAGCAGGAGGGGGGGCCAACGTCCTGACTTTC
TRBJ2-2 few TRBD2 TRBV27 CASSLVSGGSGELFF TGTGCCAGCAGTTTAGTTAGCGGGGGGTCGGGGGAGCTGTTTTTT
TRBJ2-3 few . TRBV6-5 CASSFGTSYTQYF TGTGCCAGCAGTTTCGGGACTTCCTATACGCAGTATTTT
TRBJ1-1 . . TRBV5-1 CASSFEAGTEAFF TGCGCCAGCAGCTTTGAAGCCGGGACTGAAGCTTTCTTT
TRBJ1-1 . . TRBV20-1 CSARAGSTEAFF TGCAGTGCTAGAGCGGGGAGCACTGAAGCTTTCTTT
TRBJ1-1 few . TRBV10-3 CAISESQSAFF TGTGCCATCAGTGAGAGCCAGTCAGCTTTCTTT
TRBJ2-7 . TRBD1 TRBV28 CASSLRGDRGGEQYF TGTGCCAGCAGTTTAAGGGGGGACAGGGGTGGTGAGCAGTACTTC
TRBJ1-3 . . TRBV19 CASSMGGISSGNTIYF TGTGCCAGTAGTATGGGGGGCATAAGCTCTGGAAACACCATATATTTT
TRBJ1-6 . . TRBV18 CASSQQGEGSPLHF TGTGCCAGCTCACAACAGGGTGAGGGGTCACCCCTCCACTTT
TRBJ2-3 few . TRBV4-1 CASSQDRLSTDTQYF TGCGCCAGCAGCCAAGATCGGCTTAGCACAGATACGCAGTATTTT
TRBJ2-1 many . TRBV11-1 CASSVAGNRNEQFF TGTGCCAGCAGCGTCGCCGGGAATCGTAATGAGCAGTTCTTC
TRBJ2-1 . . TRBV2 CASIGPGGNEQFF TGTGCCAGCATTGGTCCAGGGGGGAATGAGCAGTTCTTC
TRBJ1-2 . TRBD1 TRBV6-5 CASSYADRGTGYTF TGTGCCAGCAGTTACGCGGACAGGGGGACTGGCTACACCTTC
TRBJ2-7 few TRBD1 TRBV28 CASSILPGQNRTTFYEQYF TGTGCCAGCAGTATACTACCGGGACAGAACCGAACTACGTTCTACGAGCAGTACTTC
TRBJ1-2 . TRBD1 TRBV20-1 CSARQRQGGGYGYTF TGCAGTGCTAGACAAAGACAGGGAGGGGGCTATGGCTACACCTTC
TRBJ1-6 . TRBD1 TRBV3-1 CASSRTGAVGSPLHF TGTGCCAGCAGCCGAACAGGGGCCGTTGGATCACCCCTCCACTTT
TRBJ1-4 few . TRBV19 CASYSGKLFF TGTGCCAGCTATTCCGGAAAACTGTTTTTT
TRBJ1-2 . TRBD1 TRBV9 CASSDPLQGVDYGYTF TGTGCCAGCAGCGACCCTCTACAGGGGGTTGACTATGGCTACACCTTC
TRBJ1-3 . TRBD1 TRBV5-4 CASSLGQGAVGNTIYF TGTGCCAGCAGCTTGGGACAGGGGGCAGTTGGAAACACCATATATTTT
TRBJ2-3 . . TRBV6-5 CASSRNGDTLNTDTQYF TGTGCCAGCAGCCGGAACGGGGACACCCTTAACACAGATACGCAGTATTTT
TRBJ1-6 many TRBD1 TRBV5-6 CASSRTGANSPLHF TGTGCCAGCAGCCGGACAGGGGCAAATTCACCCCTCCACTTT
TRBJ2-6 few TRBD1 TRBV5-1 CASSLEDRGANVLTF TGCGCCAGCAGCTTGGAAGACAGGGGAGCCAACGTCCTGACTTTC
TRBJ2-5 . TRBD2 TRBV10-3 CAICRTSGGQETQYF TGTGCCATCTGTCGAACTAGCGGGGGGCAAGAGACCCAGTACTTC
TRBJ1-1 . TRBD1 TRBV12-3/TRBV12-4 CASSITGDTEAFF TGTGCCAGCAGTATAACAGGGGACACTGAAGCTTTCTTT
TRBJ2-5 few . TRBV19 CASSRDGETQYF TGTGCCAGTAGCCGGGACGGAGAGACCCAGTACTTC
TRBJ2-1 many . TRBV27 CASSFKGVRGEQFF TGTGCCAGCAGTTTTAAGGGGGTGAGAGGGGAGCAGTTCTTC
TRBJ1-1 . TRBD1 TRBV6-6 CASSYSIARQGTEAFF TGTGCCAGCAGTTACTCGATTGCGAGACAGGGTACTGAAGCTTTCTTT
TRBJ1-1 few . TRBV9 CASSVQPRTEAFF TGTGCCAGCAGCGTACAACCTAGGACTGAAGCTTTCTTT
TRBJ2-1 few . TRBV6-2/TRBV6-3 CASSGWTLSSYNEQFF TGTGCCAGCAGTGGATGGACTCTTAGCTCCTACAATGAGCAGTTCTTC
TRBJ1-6 . . TRBV20-1 CSATSAGNSPLHF TGCAGTGCTACTTCTGCAGGGAATTCACCCCTCCACTTT
TRBJ2-3 . TRBD2 TRBV5-1 CASSLGSSGDSTDTQYF TGCGCCAGCAGCTTGGGGTCTAGCGGAGATAGCACAGATACGCAGTATTTT
TRBJ1-6 . TRBD1 TRBV20-1 CSARDAGTGNSPLHF TGCAGTGCTAGAGACGCCGGGACAGGGAATTCACCCCTCCACTTT
TRBJ2-7 . . TRBV20-1 CSARPGKWSYEQYF TGCAGTGCTAGACCGGGCAAGTGGTCCTACGAGCAGTACTTC
TRBJ2-7 . TRBD2 TRBV7-6 CASSSLGGVYEQYF TGTGCCAGCAGCTCACTGGGGGGGGTCTACGAGCAGTACTTC
TRBJ2-1 . TRBD2 TRBV6-4 CASSDGGGGNNEQFF TGTGCCAGCAGTGACGGCGGGGGGGGAAACAATGAGCAGTTCTTC
TRBJ2-7 . . TRBV7-2 CASSLVPQGPYEQYF TGTGCCAGCAGCTTAGTCCCACAGGGACCCTACGAGCAGTACTTC
TRBJ1-2 . . TRBV19 CASSILGNYGYTF TGTGCCAGTAGTATCTTAGGAAACTATGGCTACACCTTC
TRBJ1-6 . . TRBV20-1 CSASGLNSPLHF TGCAGTGCTAGTGGGCTTAATTCACCCCTCCACTTT
TRBJ1-5 . . TRBV19 CASQDGGHQPQHF TGTGCCAGTCAGGACGGGGGGCATCAGCCCCAGCATTTT
TRBJ2-7 few . TRBV18 CASSPPQNTYEQYF TGTGCCAGCTCACCACCTCAGAATACCTACGAGCAGTACTTC
TRBJ2-1 many TRBD2 TRBV5-1 CASTSGSYDEQFF TGCGCCAGCACTAGCGGGAGCTACGATGAGCAGTTCTTC
TRBJ2-2 many TRBD2 TRBV6-1 CASSEWGGISGELFF TGTGCCAGCAGTGAATGGGGGGGTATTAGCGGGGAGCTGTTTTTT
TRBJ1-4 few . TRBV6-1 CASGVGNEKLFF TGTGCCAGCGGGGTTGGGAATGAAAAACTGTTTTTT
TRBJ2-1 . TRBD1 TRBV16 CASSPLGAGTGGANEQFF TGTGCCAGCAGCCCCCTAGGGGCCGGGACAGGCGGGGCGAATGAGCAGTTCTTC
TRBJ2-7 . . TRBV20-1 CSATRTNYEQYF TGCAGTGCTACCCGGACTAACTACGAGCAGTACTTC
TRBJ2-7 . TRBD2 TRBV6-2/TRBV6-3 CASRSPGLAGGLSYEQYF TGTGCCAGCAGGTCCCCGGGACTAGCGGGAGGCCTCTCCTACGAGCAGTACTTC
TRBJ2-2 many TRBD2 TRBV6-1 CASRQREGLSAGELFF TGTGCCAGCAGACAGCGGGAGGGCCTTTCGGCCGGGGAGCTGTTTTTT
TRBJ2-3 few . TRBV28 CASNSPGRTDTQYF TGTGCCAGCAATAGTCCTGGCCGGACAGATACGCAGTATTTT